This T cell receptor beta chain was identified during a study of immune characterization of retroperitoneal liposarcoma. The germline gives CDR1 MNHEY, CDR2 SVGAGI. Trimming shortened V by 2 bases and J by 1 base, and 15 bases separated the two germline ends. The length of the CDR3 is 16 residues. MiXCR, applied by TCRdb to the PCR reads, yields one record per CDR3 protein. This table holds some 20,000 distinct CDR3 sequences, 35% to 40% found once. J is TRBJ2-7 and V is TRBV6-5; TRBD2 is a possible D gene (7 bases). The sequencing input was blood. The origin of this receptor is a male donor with retroperitoneal liposarcoma. The CDR3, as DNA: TGTGCCAGCAGTTACCAAGCGGGACAAGGGTCCTACGAGCAGTACTTC. Translated: CASSYQAGQGSYEQYF.